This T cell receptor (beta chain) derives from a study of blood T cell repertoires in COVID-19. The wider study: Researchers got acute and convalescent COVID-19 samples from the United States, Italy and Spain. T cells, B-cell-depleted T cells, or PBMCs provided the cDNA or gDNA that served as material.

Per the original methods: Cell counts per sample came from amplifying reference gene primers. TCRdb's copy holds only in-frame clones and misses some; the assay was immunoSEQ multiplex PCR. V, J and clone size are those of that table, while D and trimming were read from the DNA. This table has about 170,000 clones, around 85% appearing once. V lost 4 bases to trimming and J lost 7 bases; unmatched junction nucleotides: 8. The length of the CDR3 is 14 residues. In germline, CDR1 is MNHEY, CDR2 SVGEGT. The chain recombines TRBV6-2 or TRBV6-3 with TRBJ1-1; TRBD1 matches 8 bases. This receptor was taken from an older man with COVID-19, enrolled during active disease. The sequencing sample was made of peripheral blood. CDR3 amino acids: CASSSAGGAVEAFF. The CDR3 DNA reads TGTGCCAGCAGTTCGGCAGGGGGCGCGGTTGAAGCTTTCTTT.